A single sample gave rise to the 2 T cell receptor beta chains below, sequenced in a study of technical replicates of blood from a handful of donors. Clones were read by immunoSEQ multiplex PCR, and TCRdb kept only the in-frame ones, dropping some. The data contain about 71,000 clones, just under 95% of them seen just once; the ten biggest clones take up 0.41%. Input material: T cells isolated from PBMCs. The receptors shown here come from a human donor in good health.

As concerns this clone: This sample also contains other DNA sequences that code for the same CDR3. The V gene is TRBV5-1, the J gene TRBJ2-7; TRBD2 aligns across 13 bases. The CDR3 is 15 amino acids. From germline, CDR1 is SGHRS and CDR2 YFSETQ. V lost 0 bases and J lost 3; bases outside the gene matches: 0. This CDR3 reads CASSLGTSGSYEQYF. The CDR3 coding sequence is TGCGCCAGCAGCTTGGGGACTAGCGGGAGCTACGAGCAGTACTTC.

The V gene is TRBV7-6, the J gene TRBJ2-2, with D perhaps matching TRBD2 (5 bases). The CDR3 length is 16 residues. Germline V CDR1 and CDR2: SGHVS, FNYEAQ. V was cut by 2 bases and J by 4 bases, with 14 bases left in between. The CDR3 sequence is CASSLPVVGGTGELFF. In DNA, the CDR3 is TGTGCCAGCAGCTTACCCGTCGTCGGAGGCACCGGGGAGCTGTTTTTT.